This note documents a single TCR beta chain sequence. The table lists this clonotype with a few counts. No cognate antigen has been identified for it. Base qualities are not at hand, and no much larger clone is one base apart. This entry belongs to a study of CD8 T cells in Susac syndrome (dated by TCRdb to between 2018 and 2021). Concerning the study at large: Whether CD8+ T cell activation and differentiation in Susac syndrome was antigen driven was tested using repertoire sequencing. Clonality of the CD8+ T cell repertoire was compared between eleven to twelve healthy donors, around 14 Susac syndrome patients and some 15 multiple sclerosis patients.

V ends up 3 bases short and J 7 bases short, with an unmatched junction base count of 6. Its CDR3 holds 14 amino acids, cysteine through phenylalanine. Left in the record is the CDR3 DNA by itself, 42 bases read in frame from the first base. The germline V gene yields MNHEY for CDR1 and SVGEGT for CDR2. Study-wide conclusions, independent of this receptor: The number of individuals in the TCR sequencing and HLA analysis was recognized as being relatively small.

Peripheral blood CD8+ and CD4+ T cells from healthy donors, Susac syndrome patients and multiple sclerosis patients were profiled using high-throughput TCR beta sequencing. Multiple sclerosis controls were treatment-naive patients with stable or active relapsing-remitting disease fulfilling revised McDonald criteria. CD8+ TEMRA cells were enriched by FACS, while bulk CD8+ and CD4+ T cells were purified by magnetic negative isolation. Blood was drawn into EDTA tubes, processed within 24 hours, and PBMCs were isolated by density gradient centrifugation. PBMCs intended for TCR sequencing were frozen in liquid nitrogen and were later thawed in a 37 degrees C water bath. The sorted or isolated CD4+, CD8+ and CD8+ TEMRA cells had a purity of 90% or higher. RNA was extracted using the RNeasy kit, and roughly 0.5 to 1 microgram was reverse transcribed with random hexamers. The immunoSEQ multiplex PCR assay, covering 54 Vbeta and 13 Jbeta segments, was used to amplify TCR beta CDR3 regions. Bias from PCR amplification was corrected by using a synthetic template baseline for primer optimization and for computational correction. The source study handled its data this way. Only productive sequences were kept, with reads annotated to V, D and J genes according to IMGT and analyzed in immunoSEQ Analyzer. Clonality was calculated as one minus the Shannon entropy normalized by log2 of the number of productive unique sequences. Public and private clones were assessed among the 100 most prevalent clones of each patient and control. A clone was defined as Susac-specific if it was absent from the healthy and MS cohorts, from about a thousand published viral clones and from other ImmuneACCESS disease sequences. The public reads were reprocessed in TCRdb via fastp at Q25 and MiXCR, keeping in-frame beta chains. All rows with the same CDR3 protein become a single entry with the most common DNA and genes. The V and J calls reflect TCRdb's pipeline rather than the authors' work. The table for this sample lists about 430,000 distinct CDR3 sequences; 85% of them were counted only once. The top ten constitute about 0.12% of the sample.

The clonotype comes from a human donor with multiple sclerosis. The chain links TRBV6-2 or TRBV6-3 with TRBJ1-5, with 7 bases aligning to TRBD1. Sequencing input: CD8+ T cells from PBMCs. The CDR3 region has the sequence CASSYSGGGQPQHF. The bases read TGTGCCAGCAGTTATTCAGGGGGAGGACAGCCCCAGCATTTT.